The text below deals with one TCR beta chain. The sample comes from a study of blood T cell repertoires in COVID-19. V lost 0 bases and J 2 bases, leaving 10 bases between the germline ends. The CDR3 is 15 amino acids. Germline lookup yields CDR1 KGHSH and CDR2 LQKENI. TCRdb keeps only in-frame clones here, not all; method: immunoSEQ multiplex PCR. The sample contains over 150,000 clones, 85% to 90% of which appear only once. The chain couples TRBV18 to TRBJ1-1; D remains unclear. The receptor was derived from a man between 65 and 85 years old with active or convalescent COVID-19. Sequencing was carried out using peripheral blood. CDR3 nucleotide sequence: TGTGCCAGCTCACCACCGAGGACTGATAACACTGAAGCTTTCTTT. Protein: CASSPPRTDNTEAFF. Variable domain in full (rest from reference TRBV18 and TRBJ1-1): NAGVMQNPRHLVRRRGQEARLRCSPMKGHSHVYWYRQLPEEGLKFMVYLQKENIIDESGMPKERFSAEFPKEGPSILRIQQVVRGDSAAYFCASSPPRTDNTEAFFGQGTRLTVV.